These T cell receptor beta chains were read from a single sample in a study of blood T cell repertoires in COVID-19. The data were produced by immunoSEQ multiplex PCR, yet TCRdb's version contains in-frame clones alone and is incomplete. The profile shows approximately 670,000 clones, 85% to 90% of them singletons. Sequenced material: peripheral blood. The receptors shown here come from a woman younger than 35 with acute or convalescent COVID-19. The CDR3 runs from the conserved cysteine through the conserved F or W. Fields, in order: CDR3 DNA, CDR3 protein, D gene, clone size, J gene, V gene. A D gene is named only where the DNA matches it firmly. Clone size is stated in some rows and not others, as once, few, many or a class when expanded.

CDR3 DNA: TGTGCCAGCAGCCCGCAGGCTCCTGAAGCTTTCTTT
CDR3 protein: CASSPQAPEAFF
D gene: .
clone size: .
J gene: TRBJ1-1
V gene: TRBV5-5

CDR3 DNA: TGTGCCAGCAGCCCTCATCGACAGGGGGAGCAGTACTTC
CDR3 protein: CASSPHRQGEQYF
D gene: TRBD1
clone size: .
J gene: TRBJ2-7
V gene: TRBV9

CDR3 DNA: TGTGCCAGCAGCTTGGACAGGGGAGAGAACACTGAAGCTTTCTTT
CDR3 protein: CASSLDRGENTEAFF
D gene: TRBD1
clone size: .
J gene: TRBJ1-1
V gene: TRBV7-9

CDR3 DNA: TGTGCCAGCAGTTATAGATTTCCTACCTATGGCTACACCTTC
CDR3 protein: CASSYRFPTYGYTF
D gene: .
clone size: .
J gene: TRBJ1-2
V gene: TRBV6-2/TRBV6-3

CDR3 DNA: TGTGCCACCAGCAGCGGAGTGGGGGCGCGGGGCAATCAGCCCCAGCATTTT
CDR3 protein: CATSSGVGARGNQPQHF
D gene: .
clone size: .
J gene: TRBJ1-5
V gene: TRBV15

CDR3 DNA: TGTGCCAGCAGCTTGGGAGTAGTATCTGAAGCTTTCTTT
CDR3 protein: CASSLGVVSEAFF
D gene: .
clone size: .
J gene: TRBJ1-1
V gene: TRBV7-9

CDR3 DNA: TGTGCCAGCAGTTACTCGGGGGCCCCTGGCCAGCCCCAGCATTTT
CDR3 protein: CASSYSGAPGQPQHF
D gene: .
clone size: .
J gene: TRBJ1-5
V gene: TRBV6-6

CDR3 DNA: TGCGCCAGCAGCCAAGGGTCGGATGGCTACACCTTC
CDR3 protein: CASSQGSDGYTF
D gene: .
clone size: .
J gene: TRBJ1-2
V gene: TRBV4-1

CDR3 DNA: TGTGCTAGTGGTTTGGTAGCCCGAGACGAGCAGTACTTC
CDR3 protein: CASGLVARDEQYF
D gene: .
clone size: .
J gene: TRBJ2-7
V gene: TRBV12-5

CDR3 DNA: TGTGCCAGCAGTCCCCACCAACTCAGGGAGGGGAACACTGAAGCTTTCTTT
CDR3 protein: CASSPHQLREGNTEAFF
D gene: .
clone size: .
J gene: TRBJ1-1
V gene: TRBV6-6

CDR3 DNA: TGTGCCAGCAGCCCCCCACTCGGTAAACCCCTCCACTTT
CDR3 protein: CASSPPLGKPLHF
D gene: .
clone size: few
J gene: TRBJ1-6
V gene: TRBV3-1/TRBV3-2

CDR3 DNA: TGTGCCAGTAGTACCCTGGGACAGGGACTCGGCACCATATATTTT
CDR3 protein: CASSTLGQGLGTIYF
D gene: TRBD1
clone size: .
J gene: TRBJ1-3
V gene: TRBV19

CDR3 DNA: TGCGCCAGCAGCCAAGAAATCACACGCCCAGGGGTAGGAAACACCATATATTTT
CDR3 protein: CASSQEITRPGVGNTIYF
D gene: .
clone size: .
J gene: TRBJ1-3
V gene: TRBV4-1

CDR3 DNA: TGTGCCAGCAGCTTAGGGCAGAATCAGCCCCAGCATTTT
CDR3 protein: CASSLGQNQPQHF
D gene: .
clone size: .
J gene: TRBJ1-5
V gene: TRBV7-3

CDR3 DNA: TGTGCCAGCAGCACCGACCGGGACACCTACTACGAGCAGTACTTC
CDR3 protein: CASSTDRDTYYEQYF
D gene: .
clone size: .
J gene: TRBJ2-7
V gene: TRBV5-4

CDR3 DNA: TGTGCCAGTCGGACAGGGGGCACCGGGGAGCTGTTTTTT
CDR3 protein: CASRTGGTGELFF
D gene: TRBD1
clone size: once
J gene: TRBJ2-2
V gene: TRBV2

CDR3 DNA: TGTGCCAGCAGTTATTCGCAGGGGGTGAACACTGAAGCTTTCTTT
CDR3 protein: CASSYSQGVNTEAFF
D gene: TRBD1
clone size: .
J gene: TRBJ1-1
V gene: TRBV6-5

CDR3 DNA: TGTGCCAGCAGCCCGGGCGGGGGACAGGGACGTCGAAACTATGGCTACACCTTC
CDR3 protein: CASSPGGGQGRRNYGYTF
D gene: TRBD1
clone size: .
J gene: TRBJ1-2
V gene: TRBV28

CDR3 DNA: TGTGCCAGCAGTTTAGGGGTCGGGGCTGAAGCTTTCTTT
CDR3 protein: CASSLGVGAEAFF
D gene: .
clone size: .
J gene: TRBJ1-1
V gene: TRBV27

CDR3 DNA: TGTGCCAGCAGCTCAAACAGGGTCCATGGCTACACCTTC
CDR3 protein: CASSSNRVHGYTF
D gene: .
clone size: .
J gene: TRBJ1-2
V gene: TRBV7-2

CDR3 DNA: TGTGCCAGTAGTATCAGTTCCTACAATGAGCAGTTCTTC
CDR3 protein: CASSISSYNEQFF
D gene: .
clone size: .
J gene: TRBJ2-1
V gene: TRBV19

CDR3 DNA: TGCAGTGCTAGTTTAGCGGGGGGGTTCGAGCAGTACTTC
CDR3 protein: CSASLAGGFEQYF
D gene: TRBD2
clone size: .
J gene: TRBJ2-7
V gene: TRBV20-1

CDR3 DNA: TGTGCCAGCAAACAGACAGGGAGCTCTGGAAACACCATATATTTT
CDR3 protein: CASKQTGSSGNTIYF
D gene: TRBD1
clone size: .
J gene: TRBJ1-3
V gene: TRBV27

CDR3 DNA: TGTGCCAGCAGCTTGGGGGCCAGGGGACTGAACACTGAAGCTTTCTTT
CDR3 protein: CASSLGARGLNTEAFF
D gene: .
clone size: .
J gene: TRBJ1-1
V gene: TRBV5-6

CDR3 DNA: TGTGCCAGCTCATCCCAATCCACAGGGAACACTGAAGCTTTCTTT
CDR3 protein: CASSSQSTGNTEAFF
D gene: .
clone size: few
J gene: TRBJ1-1
V gene: TRBV18

CDR3 DNA: TGTGCCAGCAGCCCCCTTCTAGGGGCAAACACTGAAGCTTTCTTT
CDR3 protein: CASSPLLGANTEAFF
D gene: .
clone size: .
J gene: TRBJ1-1
V gene: TRBV5-4

CDR3 DNA: TGCGCCAGCAGCCATCATACCACAGGGGGCACTGAAGCTTTCTTT
CDR3 protein: CASSHHTTGGTEAFF
D gene: TRBD1
clone size: .
J gene: TRBJ1-1
V gene: TRBV4-1

CDR3 DNA: TGTGCCAGTAGTATAGTGGGACAGGGGGCTGAATTAGGAGAGACCCAGTACTTC
CDR3 protein: CASSIVGQGAELGETQYF
D gene: TRBD1
clone size: .
J gene: TRBJ2-5
V gene: TRBV19

CDR3 DNA: TGTGCCAGCAAACCGGGACAAAGCACACATCAGCCCCAGCATTTT
CDR3 protein: CASKPGQSTHQPQHF
D gene: .
clone size: .
J gene: TRBJ1-5
V gene: TRBV6-5

CDR3 DNA: TGTGCCAGCAGCATCCTAGCGGGGGGGCCCAATGAGCAGTTCTTC
CDR3 protein: CASSILAGGPNEQFF
D gene: TRBD2
clone size: .
J gene: TRBJ2-1
V gene: TRBV7-3

CDR3 DNA: TGCGCCAGCAGCTCGGGGGGACAACTCGCCTATGGCTACACCTTC
CDR3 protein: CASSSGGQLAYGYTF
D gene: .
clone size: .
J gene: TRBJ1-2
V gene: TRBV5-1

CDR3 DNA: TGTGCCAGCAGTTCACAGGGGGTAGGAGCCGGGGAGCTGTTTTTT
CDR3 protein: CASSSQGVGAGELFF
D gene: TRBD1
clone size: .
J gene: TRBJ2-2
V gene: TRBV2

CDR3 DNA: TGCGCCAGCAGCTCCGGAGCCTACGAGCAGTACTTC
CDR3 protein: CASSSGAYEQYF
D gene: .
clone size: .
J gene: TRBJ2-7
V gene: TRBV5-1

CDR3 DNA: TGTGCCAGCCGACAGTACCTATTAGGCTACACCTTC
CDR3 protein: CASRQYLLGYTF
D gene: .
clone size: .
J gene: TRBJ1-2
V gene: TRBV6-5